This TCR beta chain stems from a study of blood T cell repertoires in COVID-19. This clone was seen a single time. CDR3 size: 13 residues. J was trimmed by 5 bases and V by 7 bases; bases with no gene match: 6. Looked up from germline, CDR1 is SGHAT and CDR2 is FQNNGV. Here immunoSEQ multiplex PCR was the method, and the copy in TCRdb shows in-frame clones only, minus some. The table includes more than 100,000 clones, roughly 90% detected once. What was sequenced was peripheral blood. The source is an older woman with COVID-19, enrolled during active disease. The V gene is TRBV11-2, the J gene TRBJ1-1, with 8 bases matching TRBD1. The CDR3 DNA is TGTGCCAGCAATCAGGACAGGGAGACTGAAGCTTTCTTT. Protein sequence: CASNQDRETEAFF.